This record concerns one TCR beta chain sequence. The antigen remains undetermined. This sample was taken from a study of cytomegalovirus exposure and HLA in healthy donors. Some clones are missing from TCRdb's copy, which holds only in-frame ones; the method was immunoSEQ multiplex PCR. The table includes 95,000 to 120,000 clones, around 95% detected once. Germline V gene sequence: CDR1 SGHDT, CDR2 YYEEEE. CDR3 length: 17 amino acids. Trimming removed 0 bases from V and 6 bases from J; junction bases left unmatched: 9. Study-wide points: The authors enumerated over 150 TCR beta chains as linked to cytomegalovirus. Some public TCRs appeared in many individuals, while most sequences were rare.

The genes are TRBV5-6 and TRBJ2-5, with 12 positions matching TRBD2. The sequencing input was PBMCs. This TCR came from a woman under 30 in good health and CMV-seronegative. Here the CDR3 DNA reads TGTGCCAGCAGCTTGGAACTAGCGGGGGGTGATTTGAAGACCCAGTACTTC. Translation gives CASSLELAGGDLKTQYF. Using reference TRBV5-6 and TRBJ2-5 for the parts outside the CDR3, the full variable domain is DAGVTQSPTHLIKTRGQQVTLRCSPKSGHDTVSWYQQALGQGPQFIFQYYEEEERQRGNFPDRFSGHQFPNYSSELNVNALLLGDSALYLCASSLELAGGDLKTQYFGPGTRLLVL.